This T cell receptor (beta chain) derives from a study of cytomegalovirus exposure and HLA in healthy donors. With respect to this clone: Its antigen is currently unknown.

PCR amplification relied on 60 Vbeta primers (plus 13 Jbeta primers). Produced via immunoSEQ multiplex PCR; TCRdb's table is partial and in-frame only. This sample has roughly 100,000 clones, with approximately 87% found just once. Study conclusions and caveats: CMV antigen specificity of a few CMV-associated chains was confirmed in vitro. Most TCR sequences proved rare, with some public TCRs found in many donors. Earlier analysis found most TCR beta V segments productive about 87% or about 30% of the time.

The sequence came from a man in his forties or fifties in good health and CMV-seronegative. Sequencing was carried out using PBMCs.

The CDR3 bases are TGTGCCAGCAGTGAAGCGGGCGGGGGCTCCTACAATGAGCAGTTCTTC. Translation gives CASSEAGGGSYNEQFF. The chain has TRBV6-1 and TRBJ2-1, with 7 bases matching TRBD2. The CDR3 runs 16 residues. J lost 0 bases, V lost 0 bases, and 2 bases had no gene match. Germline CDR1 reads MNHNS; CDR2 reads SASEGT.